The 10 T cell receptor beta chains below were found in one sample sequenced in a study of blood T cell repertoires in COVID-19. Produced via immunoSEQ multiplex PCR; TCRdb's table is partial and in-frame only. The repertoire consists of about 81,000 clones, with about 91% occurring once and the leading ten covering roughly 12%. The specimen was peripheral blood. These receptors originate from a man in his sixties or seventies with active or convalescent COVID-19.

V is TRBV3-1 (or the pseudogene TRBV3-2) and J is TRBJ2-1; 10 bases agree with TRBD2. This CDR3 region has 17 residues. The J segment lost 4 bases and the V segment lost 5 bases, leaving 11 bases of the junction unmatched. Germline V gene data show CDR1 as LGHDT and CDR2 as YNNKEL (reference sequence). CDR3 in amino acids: CASSVLKRGGLYNEQFF. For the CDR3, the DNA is TGTGCCAGCAGCGTACTGAAGCGGGGGGGCCTTTACAATGAGCAGTTCTTC.

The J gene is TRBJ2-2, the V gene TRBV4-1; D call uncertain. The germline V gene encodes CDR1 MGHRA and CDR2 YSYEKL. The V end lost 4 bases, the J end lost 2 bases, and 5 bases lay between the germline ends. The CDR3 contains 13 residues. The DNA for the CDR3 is TGCGCCAGCAGCCCAGGAAACACCGGGGAGCTGTTTTTT. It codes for CASSPGNTGELFF.

CDR3 DNA sequence: TGTGCCATCAGTGAAGACAGGTATGGCTACACCTTC. The encoded protein is CAISEDRYGYTF. The chain uses TRBV10-3 and TRBJ1-2, with D tentatively TRBD1 (6 bases). CDR3 length: 12 amino acids. From germline, CDR1 is ENHRY and CDR2 SYGVKD. Deletions cut 3 bases from V and 5 bases from J, with 7 bases between.

The CDR3 protein is CASSTSGTGRSYEQYF. The CDR3 DNA is TGTGCCAGTAGTACTTCCGGGACAGGGAGATCCTACGAGCAGTACTTC. The chain employs TRBV19 and TRBJ2-7; TRBD1 matches at 9 bases. CDR1 is LNHDA, CDR2 SQIVND, per germline (reference sequence). This CDR3 contains 16 residues. Germline trimming cut 4 bases from V and 1 base from J; bases unmatched to any gene: 8.

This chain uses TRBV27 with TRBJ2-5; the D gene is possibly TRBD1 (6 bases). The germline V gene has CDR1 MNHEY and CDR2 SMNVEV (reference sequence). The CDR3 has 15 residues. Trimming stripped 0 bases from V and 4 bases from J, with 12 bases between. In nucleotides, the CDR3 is TGTGCCAGCAGTTTATCCTGGACAGTTAGAGAGACCCAGTACTTC. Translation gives CASSLSWTVRETQYF.

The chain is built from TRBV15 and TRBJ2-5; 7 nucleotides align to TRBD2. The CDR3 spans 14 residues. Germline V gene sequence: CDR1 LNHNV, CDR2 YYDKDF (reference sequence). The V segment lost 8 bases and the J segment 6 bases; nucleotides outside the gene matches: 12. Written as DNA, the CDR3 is TGTGCCACCTCGAGCCTAGCGGACGGGAAGACCCAGTACTTC. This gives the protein CATSSLADGKTQYF.

The CDR3 DNA is TGTGCCAGCAGTTATTCCGGTAGGGACAGGACCACCTACGAGCAGTACTTC. Its protein is CASSYSGRDRTTYEQYF. The rearrangement joins TRBV6-2 or TRBV6-3 to TRBJ2-7; 8 bases are shared with TRBD1. CDR1 and CDR2 (germline): MNHEY, SVGEGT. The CDR3 covers 17 residues. The J segment lost 2 bases and the V segment lost 3 bases, leaving 12 bases of the junction unmatched.

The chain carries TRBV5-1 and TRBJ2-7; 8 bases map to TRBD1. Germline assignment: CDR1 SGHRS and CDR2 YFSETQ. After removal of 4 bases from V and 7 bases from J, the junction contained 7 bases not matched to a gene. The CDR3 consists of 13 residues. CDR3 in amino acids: CASSLGQGREQYF. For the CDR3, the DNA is TGCGCCAGCAGCCTAGGACAGGGAAGGGAGCAGTACTTC. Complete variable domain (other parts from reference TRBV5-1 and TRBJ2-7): KAGVTQTPRYLIKTRGQQVTLSCSPISGHRSVSWYQQTPGQGLQFLFEYFSETQRNKGNFPGRFSGRQFSNSRSEMNVSTLELGDSALYLCASSLGQGREQYFGPGTRLTVT.

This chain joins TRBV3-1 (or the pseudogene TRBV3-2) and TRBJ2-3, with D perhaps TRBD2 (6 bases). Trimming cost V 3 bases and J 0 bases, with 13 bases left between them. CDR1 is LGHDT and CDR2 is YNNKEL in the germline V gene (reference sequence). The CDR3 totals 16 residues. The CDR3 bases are TGTGCCAGCAGCCACTGTGGGGGGACTAGCACAGATACGCAGTATTTT. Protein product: CASSHCGGTSTDTQYF.

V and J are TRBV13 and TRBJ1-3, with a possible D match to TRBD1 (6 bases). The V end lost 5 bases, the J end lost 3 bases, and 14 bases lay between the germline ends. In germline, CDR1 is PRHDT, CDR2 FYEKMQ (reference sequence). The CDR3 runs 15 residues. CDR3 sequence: CASSISGGFGNTIYF. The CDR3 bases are TGTGCCAGCAGCATCAGTGGGGGCTTTGGAAACACCATATATTTT.